The 27 T cell receptor beta chains in this list originate from one sample, sequenced in a study of beta chain features in type 1 diabetes. Expressed TCRB transcripts were sequenced, since all the RNA that had been isolated was reverse transcribed. Clones were read by immunoSEQ multiplex PCR, and TCRdb kept only the in-frame ones, dropping some. The data hold around 44,000 clones, with around 50% observed a single time. The material sequenced was Tregs from blood. The receptor source for this set is a woman aged 18-29 years in good health.

This clone was counted only a few times. The V gene is TRBV10-3, the J gene TRBJ1-1, with D tentatively TRBD1 (6 bases). Deletions cut 2 bases from V and 6 bases from J, with 19 bases between. The CDR3 totals 16 residues. Germline V lookup: CDR1 ENHRY, CDR2 SYGVKD. The CDR3 nucleotides read TGTGCCATCAGTGAGAGCAACAGGGTGCTGGGAGCTGAAGCTTTCTTT. Protein: CAISESNRVLGAEAFF.

The rearrangement links TRBV5-6 to TRBJ1-1, with D tentatively TRBD1 (5 bases). The CDR3 is 11 residues long. Germline values: CDR1 SGHDT, CDR2 YYEEEE. The V gene lost 2 bases and the J gene lost 11 bases, with 10 bases spanning the gap. CDR3 loop: CASSFNRMAFF. The CDR3 region has the DNA TGTGCCAGCAGCTTTAACAGGATGGCTTTCTTT.

This clone appeared a few times. This chain connects TRBV7-2 to TRBJ1-1; weak D call: TRBD1 (5 bases). The CDR3 is 13 amino acids. Germline CDR1 SGHTA, CDR2 FQGNSA. Trimming left V 3 bases short and J 5 bases short, with 10 bases between. As DNA, the CDR3 is TGTGCCAGCAGCTTTAACAGGTTGACTGAAGCTTTCTTT. Translation: CASSFNRLTEAFF.

The rearrangement links TRBV1 to TRBJ2-1; TRBD2, the table's D call, lacks a check against the DNA. TRBV1 is listed as a pseudogene. This CDR3 spans 14 amino acids. Written as DNA, the CDR3 is TGCACCAGCAGCCAAGATGGCGCGGGAGGACAGCAGTTCTTC. Its protein is CTSSQDGAGGQQFF.

This clone was counted only a few times. J is TRBJ1-4 and V is TRBV9, with TRBD1 identical over 8 bases. V shed 0 bases and J 8 bases; nucleotides not matched to a gene: 3. The CDR3 spans 14 residues. CDR1 and CDR2 (germline): SGDLS, YYNGEE. The CDR3 spells CASSVATGGEKLFF. DNA for the CDR3: TGTGCCAGCAGCGTAGCTACAGGGGGGGAAAAACTGTTTTTT.

V usage is TRBV5-1 and J usage is TRBJ2-1; 11 bases map to TRBD2. Germline loops: CDR1 SGHRS, CDR2 YFSETQ. V was clipped by 0 bases and J by 4 bases; unmatched bases: 3. The CDR3 length is 16 residues. In nucleotides, the CDR3 is TGCGCCAGCAGCTTGGCTGGGACTAGCGGATACAATGAGCAGTTCTTC. Its protein is CASSLAGTSGYNEQFF.

The chain uses TRBV6-1 and TRBJ2-1; 8 bases are shared with TRBD2. The CDR3 covers 17 residues. CDR1 and CDR2 from the germline V gene are MNHNS and SASEGT. V shed 4 bases, J shed 7 bases, and the junction held 15 bases outside the gene matches. CDR3 sequence: CASSVNPIAGSRNEQFF. DNA for the CDR3: TGTGCCAGCAGTGTAAACCCTATAGCGGGAAGTAGGAATGAGCAGTTCTTC.

The rearrangement uses TRBV2 and TRBJ2-2, with a tentative D call TRBD1 (5 bases). This CDR3 has 15 amino acids. V was clipped by 6 bases and J by 1 base, with 12 bases between them. CDR1 and CDR2 (germline): SNHLY, FYNNEI. The CDR3 here is CASRFKTGNTGELFF. Here the CDR3 DNA reads TGTGCCAGCAGGTTTAAAACAGGGAACACCGGGGAGCTGTTTTTT.

The V gene is TRBV6-5, the J gene TRBJ1-1, with D perhaps TRBD1 (5 bases). The germline gives CDR1 MNHEY, CDR2 SVGAGI. V lost 0 bases, J lost 5 bases, and 7 bases lay in between. The CDR3 loop spans 13 amino acids. CDR3 sequence reads: CASSYSGGTEAFF. The CDR3 DNA sequence: TGTGCCAGCAGTTACTCGGGGGGGACTGAAGCTTTCTTT.

The chain combines TRBV19 with TRBJ1-4, with 7 bases that match TRBD1. The V segment lost 3 bases and the J segment 0 bases; nucleotides outside the gene matches: 7. Per germline, CDR1 LNHDA and CDR2 SQIVND (reference sequence). This CDR3 comprises 17 residues. The CDR3 DNA is TGTGCCAGTAGTATTGGGGGGACAGCGTCAACTAATGAAAAACTGTTTTTT. It yields the protein CASSIGGTASTNEKLFF.

This chain uses TRBV6-5 with TRBJ1-4, with TRBD1 matching over 8 bases. The J segment lost 8 bases and the V segment lost 4 bases, leaving 12 bases of the junction unmatched. CDR1 and CDR2 (germline): MNHEY, SVGAGI. This CDR3 has 16 residues. CDR3 amino acids: CASSFFRTGSKEKLFF. DNA for the CDR3: TGTGCCAGCAGTTTCTTCCGGACAGGGTCAAAGGAAAAACTGTTTTTT.

This chain connects TRBV19 to TRBJ2-3, with a tentative D call TRBD1 (6 bases). The germline V and J ends were trimmed by 8 bases and 4 bases, with 13 bases remaining between them. From germline, CDR1 is LNHDA and CDR2 SQIVND (reference sequence). The CDR3 has 13 amino acids. This chain's CDR3 is CASEQGGADTQYF. CDR3 DNA sequence: TGTGCCAGTGAACAGGGTGGCGCAGATACGCAGTATTTT.

This rearrangement joins TRBV7-8 to TRBJ2-1; tentatively, D is TRBD2 (6 bases). The ends were cut back, 1 base at V and 2 bases at J, with 12 bases in the middle. CDR3 size: 16 residues. Germline CDR1 is SGHVS and CDR2 is FQNEAQ. CDR3 in amino acids: CASSLVRGTTYNEQFF. The CDR3 nucleotides are TGTGCCAGCAGCTTAGTTCGCGGGACGACCTACAATGAGCAGTTCTTC. The full variable domain, in which reference TRBV7-8 and TRBJ2-1 provide the parts outside the CDR3, is GAGVSQSPRYKVAKRGQDVALRCDPISGHVSLFWYQQALGQGPEFLTYFQNEAQLDKSGLPSDRFFAERPEGSVSTLKIQRTQQEDSAVYLCASSLVRGTTYNEQFFGPGTRLTVL.

The chain has TRBV15 and TRBJ1-2; D uncertain. Germline V CDR1 and CDR2: LNHNV, YYDKDF (reference sequence). This CDR3 region has 16 residues. The V gene lost 0 bases and the J gene lost 4 bases, with 15 bases spanning the gap. CDR3 loop: CATSRDPLKLSYGYTF. The CDR3 DNA reads TGTGCCACCAGCAGAGATCCCCTAAAACTGTCCTATGGCTACACCTTC.

About this clone itself: Other DNA sequences in this specimen translate into the identical CDR3. The rearrangement joins TRBV10-3 to TRBJ1-1; 9 nucleotides match TRBD1. The CDR3 totals 14 residues. From germline, CDR1 is ENHRY and CDR2 SYGVKD. Trimming cost V 4 bases and J 4 bases; bases outside gene matches: 4. The CDR3 nucleotides are TGTGCCATCAGTGCGGGACAGGGAGGCACTGAAGCTTTCTTT. Translated: CAISAGQGGTEAFF.

V usage is TRBV4-3 and J usage is TRBJ2-3, with 10 bases that match TRBD2. Unmatched junction bases numbered 10, after V lost 4 bases and J lost 3 bases. The CDR3 is made up of 17 amino acids. The germline V gene encodes CDR1 LGHNA and CDR2 YSLEER. This CDR3 reads CASSPKGLAGDTDTQYF. CDR3 in DNA: TGCGCCAGCAGCCCCAAGGGGCTAGCGGGAGATACAGATACGCAGTATTTT.

This clone was observed a few times. The V gene is TRBV5-1, the J gene TRBJ1-1; D is possibly TRBD1 (6 bases). Looked up from germline, CDR1 is SGHRS and CDR2 is YFSETQ. V was cut by 4 bases and J by 1 base, with 11 bases left in between. This CDR3 has 14 amino acids. The CDR3 is CASSLDSGNTEAFF. The CDR3, as DNA: TGCGCCAGCAGCCTGGACAGCGGGAACACTGAAGCTTTCTTT.

V and J are TRBV9 and TRBJ2-3, with 7 nucleotides matching TRBD2. Germline V lookup: CDR1 SGDLS, CDR2 YYNGEE. J was trimmed by 2 bases and V by 2 bases; bases with no gene match: 5. This CDR3 has 15 residues. The CDR3 protein is CASSVLAVVTDTQYF. The CDR3 region has the DNA TGTGCCAGCAGCGTGCTAGCGGTCGTCACAGATACGCAGTATTTT. Using reference TRBV9 and TRBJ2-3 for the parts outside the CDR3, the full variable domain is DSGVTQTPKHLITATGQRVTLRCSPRSGDLSVYWYQQSLDQGLQFLIQYYNGEERAKGNILERFSAQQFPDLHSELNLSSLELGDSALYFCASSVLAVVTDTQYFGPGTRLTVL.

V usage is TRBV28 and J usage is TRBJ2-5; 7 bases map to TRBD2. Matching the DNA end better, TRBJ2-7 makes the J call doubtful. This CDR3 is built from 15 residues. Germline V gene data show CDR1 as MDHEN and CDR2 as SYDVKM. CDR3 DNA: TGTGCCAGCAGCCGGAGCGGGACCAAGACCTACGAGCAGTACTTC. Its translation is CASSRSGTKTYEQYF.

The chain couples TRBV4-1 to TRBJ1-6; D gene unclear. V shed 3 bases and J shed 10 bases, with 13 bases lying between them. This CDR3 has 14 amino acids. CDR1 and CDR2 (germline): MGHRA, YSYEKL. CDR3: CASSQARSRSPLHF. CDR3 DNA: TGCGCCAGCAGCCAGGCCCGGAGTCGATCACCCCTCCACTTT.

This clone came up a few times. This rearrangement joins TRBV25-1 to TRBJ2-7; 9 bases fit TRBD1. CDR1 MGHDK and CDR2 SYGVNS come from the germline V gene. Losses at the gene ends were 1 base for V and 4 bases for J; bases not matched to a gene: 5. The CDR3 loop spans 15 amino acids. In nucleotides, the CDR3 is TGTGCCAGCAGTGAATTTGGGACAGGGAGTTACGAGCAGTACTTC. This encodes CASSEFGTGSYEQYF.

In its sample, this clone was seen once. The CDR3 sequence is CASSEGGSGIEGNEQFF. Written as DNA, the CDR3 is TGTGCCAGCAGTGAAGGTGGTAGCGGGATAGAAGGGAATGAGCAGTTCTTC. The J gene is TRBJ2-1, the V gene TRBV2; 8 bases map to TRBD2. From germline, CDR1 is SNHLY and CDR2 FYNNEI. This CDR3 contains 17 residues. Losses at the gene ends were 1 base for V and 7 bases for J; bases not matched to a gene: 12.

This clone appeared a few times. The chain uses TRBV5-1 and TRBJ2-7, with TRBD2 as a possible D gene (5 bases). Per germline, CDR1 SGHRS and CDR2 YFSETQ. Trimming took 0 bases from V and 4 from J, leaving 14 bases between them. This CDR3 spans 15 amino acids. The chain's CDR3 is CASSLEAVEAYEQYF. The CDR3 nucleotides are TGCGCCAGCAGCTTGGAAGCGGTGGAGGCGTACGAGCAGTACTTC.

The V and J genes are TRBV10-3 and TRBJ1-1, with TRBD1 matching 10 bases. Unmatched junction bases numbered 7, after V lost 10 bases and J lost 8 bases. CDR3 length equals 12 residues. The germline CDR1 and CDR2 sequences are ENHRY and SYGVKD. In DNA form, the CDR3 reads TGTGCCACCGCAAGGGGACAGGGGGAAGCTTTCTTT. Protein: CATARGQGEAFF.

The chain uses TRBV19 and TRBJ2-3, with D perhaps TRBD1 (6 bases). Germline values: CDR1 LNHDA, CDR2 SQIVND (reference sequence). The CDR3 runs 14 residues. The V end was cut by 5 bases, the J end by 5 bases, with 14 bases between. For the CDR3, the DNA is TGTGCCAGTAGTTCACAGGGACCGCAAGATACGCAGTATTTT. Its translation: CASSSQGPQDTQYF.

The V call is TRBV5-4, the J call TRBJ2-5, with 7 bases that match TRBD2. V shed 1 base and J 7 bases; nucleotides not matched to a gene: 4. Per the germline V gene, CDR1 is SGHNT and CDR2 is YYREEE (reference sequence). The CDR3 has 13 amino acids. CDR3 region: CASSLRDYRTQYF. CDR3 nucleotide sequence: TGTGCCAGCAGCTTGCGGGACTACCGGACCCAGTACTTC.

CDR3 in amino acids: CASSYRAGGLNTQYF. The CDR3 region has the DNA TGTGCCAGCAGTTATAGAGCGGGAGGGTTAAATACGCAGTATTTT. The chain couples TRBV28 to TRBJ2-3; 10 bases line up with TRBD2. V lost 4 bases to trimming and J lost 7 bases; unmatched junction nucleotides: 8. Germline CDR1 and CDR2: MDHEN and SYDVKM. The CDR3 contains 15 residues. Full variable domain (outside the CDR3, taken from reference TRBV28 and TRBJ2-3): DVKVTQSSRYLVKRTGEKVFLECVQDMDHENMFWYRQDPGLGLRLIYFSYDVKMKEKGDIPEGYSVSREKKERFSLILESASTNQTSMYLCASSYRAGGLNTQYFGPGTRLTVL.